This TCR beta chain was recovered during a study of cytomegalovirus exposure and HLA in healthy donors. Overall study findings and caveats: In an earlier analysis, most TCR beta V segments were productive about 87% or about 30% of the time. Most TCR sequences were uncommon, yet certain public TCRs appeared in many donors.

About this clone: What it recognizes is unknown.

Primers for the PCR totalled 60 Vbeta and 13 Jbeta. The assay was immunoSEQ multiplex PCR, and TCRdb's table has in-frame clones only and misses some. The sample carries under 200,000 clones, roughly 74% recorded once. Germline V CDR1 and CDR2: SGHTA, FQGTGA. The V gene end was trimmed by 4 bases and the J gene end by 2 bases; junction bases not matched to a gene: 4. The CDR3 length is 15 residues. This clonotype was obtained from a woman younger than 45 in good health and CMV-seropositive. The J gene is TRBJ2-2, the V gene TRBV7-3, with 7 bases lining up with TRBD1. Source material: PBMCs. CDR3 amino acids: CASSSGQYNTGELFF. CDR3 nucleotides: TGTGCCAGCAGCTCGGGACAGTACAACACCGGGGAGCTGTTTTTT.